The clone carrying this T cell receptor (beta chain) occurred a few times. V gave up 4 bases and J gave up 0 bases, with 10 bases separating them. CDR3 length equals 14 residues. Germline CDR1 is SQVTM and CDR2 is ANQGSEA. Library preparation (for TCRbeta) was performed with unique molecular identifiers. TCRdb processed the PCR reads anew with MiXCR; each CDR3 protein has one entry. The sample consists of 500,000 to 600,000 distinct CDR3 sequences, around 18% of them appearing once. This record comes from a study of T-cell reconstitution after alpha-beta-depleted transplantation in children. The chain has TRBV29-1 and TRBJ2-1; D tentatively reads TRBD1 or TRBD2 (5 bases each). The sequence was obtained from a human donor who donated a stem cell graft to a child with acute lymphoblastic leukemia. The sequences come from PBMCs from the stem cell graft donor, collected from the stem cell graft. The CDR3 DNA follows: TGCAGCGTTGGAGGGACCCACTCCTACAATGAGCAGTTCTTC. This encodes CSVGGTHSYNEQFF.